Listed below are T cell receptor beta chains from one sample, sequenced in a study of spatial heterogeneity in lung cancer. TCRdb reanalysed the 5' RACE reads using MiXCR and keeps one entry per CDR3 protein. In the table there are about 6,000 distinct CDR3 sequences, 9.1% of which are singletons. The sequences come from lung tumor tissue, collected at surgery. These receptors all stem from a female donor with early-stage non-small cell lung cancer. CDR3s include the opening cysteine and the closing phenylalanine or tryptophan. The D gene is left open where the match is weak. A row's size may be missing; if present it is once, few, many or a size class.

NA	TRBJ2-7	medium-sized	TRBV20-1	TGCAGTGCTAGAGCGGGAGACAGTTCGGCCTACGAGCAGTACTTC	CSARAGDSSAYEQYF
TRBD1	TRBJ1-2	many	TRBV27	TGTGCCAGCAGATCCCGACAGGGAATACCTTCTGGCTACACCTTC	CASRSRQGIPSGYTF
NA	TRBJ1-2	many	TRBV29-1	TGCAGCACCCGGACACTTCCCTATGGCTACACCTTC	CSTRTLPYGYTF
NA	TRBJ2-2	NA	TRBV24-1	TGTGCCACCAGTGACCGACGGATTCGCACCGGGGAGCTGTTTTTT	CATSDRRIRTGELFF
NA	TRBJ1-2	medium-sized	TRBV9	TGTGCCAGCAGCGTAACTGGACAGAACTATGGCTACACCTTC	CASSVTGQNYGYTF
NA	TRBJ2-2	many	TRBV20-1	TGCAGTGCTATAGGCCCTAATTATCCCGGGGAGCTGTTTTTT	CSAIGPNYPGELFF
NA	TRBJ1-2	medium-sized	TRBV28	TGTGCCAGCAGTTTACAACCCGAAGGAGGCTACACCTTC	CASSLQPEGGYTF
NA	TRBJ1-3	many	TRBV6-5	TGTGCCAGCAGTTTCGCTTCTCCCGGAAACACCATATATTTT	CASSFASPGNTIYF
NA	TRBJ2-2	many	TRBV3-1	TGTGCCAGCAGCCCCTGGACGGGAATCACCGGGGAGCTGTTTTTT	CASSPWTGITGELFF
NA	TRBJ2-7	NA	TRBV5-1	TGCGCCAGCAGCCCGGGGGTGGTGGCCTACGAGCAGTACTTC	CASSPGVVAYEQYF
NA	TRBJ2-7	many	TRBV29-1	TGCAGCGTTCGGGACTTAGGCTCCTACGAGCAGTACTTC	CSVRDLGSYEQYF
TRBD2	TRBJ2-1	many	TRBV29-1	TGCAGCGTTGTAGCGGGGGTTAACAATGAGCAGTTCTTC	CSVVAGVNNEQFF
TRBD1	TRBJ1-1	few	TRBV12-3/TRBV12-4	TGTGCCAGCAGCCGTACAGGGGGCGGCGAAGCTTTCTTT	CASSRTGGGEAFF
NA	TRBJ2-7	few	TRBV2	TGTGCCAGCAGCCAAACAGGCTTGGGGGAGCAGTACTTC	CASSQTGLGEQYF
NA	TRBJ2-3	medium-sized	TRBV3-1	TGTGCCAGCAGCACCCCCCTGCGACCGGACGAGGGGAATACGCAGTATTTT	CASSTPLRPDEGNTQYF
NA	TRBJ2-1	many	TRBV24-1	TGTGCCACCAGTGATTCACGGGGGCGGAGGTATGAGCAGTTCTTC	CATSDSRGRRYEQFF
NA	TRBJ2-3	medium-sized	TRBV11-2	TGTGCCAGCAGCCGTGGATCCGGTGATACGCAGTATTTT	CASSRGSGDTQYF
NA	TRBJ2-6	medium-sized	TRBV30	TGTGCCTGGAAATCGCTCCTCTCTGGGGCCAACGTCCTGACTTTC	CAWKSLLSGANVLTF
NA	TRBJ2-3	medium-sized	TRBV7-2	TGTGCCAGCAGCTCGTTCACAGATACGCAGTATTTT	CASSSFTDTQYF
TRBD2	TRBJ2-2	medium-sized	TRBV6-5	TGTGCCAGCAATCAGGGACTAGCGGGGGGGCCTGACACCGGGGAGCTGTTTTTT	CASNQGLAGGPDTGELFF
NA	TRBJ2-7	medium-sized	TRBV27	TGTGCCAGCAGATCGGACGTCGAACCTTTCAAGCAGTACTTC	CASRSDVEPFKQYF
NA	TRBJ1-2	many	TRBV27	TGTGCCAGCAGACCCCCCGCAGGGAGGAATGGCTACACCTTC	CASRPPAGRNGYTF
TRBD2	TRBJ2-3	many	TRBV28	TGTGCCAGCAGAGCGGGGGACCCTATTTATACGCAGTATTTT	CASRAGDPIYTQYF
NA	TRBJ2-5	many	TRBV7-6	TGTGCCAGCAGCAGAGGTCGCCAAGAGACCCAGTACTTC	CASSRGRQETQYF
NA	TRBJ2-7	many	TRBV5-1	TGCGCCAGCACCCGTTGGGGGGAGTCCTACGAGCAGTACTTC	CASTRWGESYEQYF
NA	TRBJ1-3	many	TRBV6-5	TGTGCCAGCAGTGGGCTCTCTGGAAACACCATATATTTT	CASSGLSGNTIYF
TRBD1	TRBJ1-2	few	TRBV20-1	TGCAGTGCTCCTTCTGGGACAGGGGGACCTTATGGCTACACCTTC	CSAPSGTGGPYGYTF
NA	TRBJ2-1	large	TRBV18	TGTGCCAGCTTTCCTGGAGGGGCAGACTACAATGAGCAGTTCTTC	CASFPGGADYNEQFF
NA	TRBJ2-1	few	TRBV25-1	TGTGCCAGCACTGGGGACTTCGCGGCAGGAGAGCAGTTCTTC	CASTGDFAAGEQFF
NA	TRBJ2-3	NA	TRBV12-3/TRBV12-4	TGTGCCAGCAACCCAGGGGCGGGCACAGATACGCAGTATTTT	CASNPGAGTDTQYF
NA	TRBJ1-5	many	TRBV2	TGTGCCAGCAGGGCCCAGGGAGTCCAGCCCCAGCATTTT	CASRAQGVQPQHF
TRBD2	TRBJ2-1	medium-sized	TRBV20-1	TGCAGTGCTAGTCTTCAGCGGGGGGTTTACAATGAGCAGTTCTTC	CSASLQRGVYNEQFF
TRBD1	TRBJ1-1	many	TRBV18	TGTGCCAGCTCACCGTTCGGGACAGAAGGAGCTTTCTTT	CASSPFGTEGAFF
NA	TRBJ2-3	NA	TRBV6-2/TRBV6-3	TGTGCCAGCAGTACTGGGTTTACTGCGCAGTATTTT	CASSTGFTAQYF
TRBD1	TRBJ2-7	medium-sized	TRBV5-1	TGCGCCAGCAGCCCGGTGACAGGGCTATACGAGCAGTACTTC	CASSPVTGLYEQYF